Below are 28 T cell receptor beta chains sequenced from a single sample in a study of identical twins. TCRdb reprocessed the 5' RACE reads with MiXCR, giving one entry per CDR3 protein. The sample records roughly 500,000 distinct CDR3 sequences, around 20% being singletons. Separately, the same data were catalogued under a study of T cells expressing NK-cell markers.

The sequenced sample consisted of CD4+ T cells sorted from blood. The receptors stem from a woman aged 18-29 years in good health.

The chain recombines TRBV30 with TRBJ2-1, with 13 bases lining up with TRBD2. CDR1 is GTSNPN, CDR2 SVGIG, per germline (reference sequence). The J segment lost 2 bases and the V segment lost 5 bases, leaving 0 bases of the junction unmatched. The CDR3 is made up of 14 amino acids. The CDR3 spells CAWGTSGAYNEQFF. The CDR3, as DNA: TGTGCCTGGGGGACTAGCGGGGCCTACAATGAGCAGTTCTTC.

As DNA, the CDR3 is TGTGCCAGCAGCCCGATTCAGTACAATGAGCAGTTCTTC. Its protein is CASSPIQYNEQFF. V is TRBV12-3 or TRBV12-4 and J is TRBJ2-1; D gene uncertain. The ends were cut back, 6 bases at V and 4 bases at J, with 10 bases in the middle. CDR3 size: 13 residues.

The chain employs TRBV7-8 and TRBJ2-3, with 11 nucleotides matching TRBD1. This CDR3 has 16 amino acids. The V and J ends lost 4 bases and 8 bases, in that order; junction bases with no gene match: 11. Germline V CDR1 and CDR2: SGHVS, FQNEAQ. CDR3 amino acids: CASSSQGTGGRVTQYF. In nucleotides, the CDR3 is TGTGCCAGCAGCTCTCAGGGGACAGGGGGTCGAGTTACGCAGTATTTT.

The chain has TRBV12-3 or TRBV12-4 and TRBJ1-4, with D uncertain. The CDR3 is 17 residues long. Between the trimmed V and J ends, which lost 7 bases and 0 bases, there was a span of 18 bases. CDR3 coding DNA: TGTGCCAGCACCCGATCGACCCCCGTTGCAACTAATGAAAAACTGTTTTTT. Encoded protein: CASTRSTPVATNEKLFF.

This clonotype was detected only once. The rearrangement joins TRBV5-6 to TRBJ2-6, with a tentative D call TRBD2 (6 bases). This CDR3 is built from 17 residues. V shed 4 bases and J shed 2 bases, with 16 bases lying between them. CDR1 SGHDT and CDR2 YYEEEE come from the germline V gene. CDR3 nucleotides: TGTGCCAGCAGCACCCGGGGGATTCTCCCTGGGGCCAACGTCCTGACTTTC. Protein sequence: CASSTRGILPGANVLTF.

V gene TRBV11-2 combines with J gene TRBJ2-7, with 15 bases identical to TRBD2. V lost 1 base to trimming and J lost 6 bases; unmatched junction nucleotides: 13. The CDR3 spans 19 residues. Germline assignment: CDR1 SGHAT and CDR2 FQNNGV. In DNA form, the CDR3 reads TGTGCCAGCAGCTTAGGACAGCGCGGGACTAGCGGGAGGAGGCTCGAGCAGTACTTC. Encoded protein: CASSLGQRGTSGRRLEQYF. Variable domain in full (rest from reference TRBV11-2 and TRBJ2-7): EAGVAQSPRYKIIEKRQSVAFWCNPISGHATLYWYQQILGQGPKLLIQFQNNGVVDDSQLPKDRFSAERLKGVDSTLKIQPAKLEDSAVYLCASSLGQRGTSGRRLEQYFGPGTRLTVT.

This clonotype has just a few counts. The rearrangement links TRBV7-8 to TRBJ2-7; possible D gene TRBD2, 6 bases. This CDR3 contains 13 residues. CDR1 SGHVS and CDR2 FQNEAQ come from the germline V gene. V was trimmed by 4 bases and J by 3 bases, leaving 10 bases between them. The CDR3: CASSSLGLYEQYF. The DNA of the CDR3 is TGTGCCAGCAGCTCCTTGGGACTCTACGAGCAGTACTTC.

The chain employs TRBV20-1 and TRBJ2-5; D perhaps matches TRBD2 (6 bases). Per the germline V gene, CDR1 is DFQATT and CDR2 is SNEGSKA (reference sequence). Trimming removed 0 bases from V and 5 bases from J, with 10 bases in between. This CDR3 is 13 amino acids long. The CDR3 loop is CSAREGGEETQYF. Here the CDR3 DNA reads TGCAGTGCTAGAGAAGGCGGGGAGGAGACCCAGTACTTC.

V usage is TRBV25-1 and J usage is TRBJ2-2; 8 nucleotides agree with TRBD1. CDR1 is MGHDK, CDR2 SYGVNS, per germline. The CDR3 runs 13 residues. V lost 2 bases to trimming and J lost 8 bases; unmatched junction nucleotides: 1. The CDR3 DNA reads as TGTGCCAGCAGTGAACAGGGGGCGGGGGAGCTGTTTTTT. Residues: CASSEQGAGELFF.

The J gene is TRBJ2-5, the V gene TRBV5-4; 7 bases line up with TRBD2. CDR1 and CDR2 (germline): SGHNT, YYREEE (reference sequence). This CDR3 is built from 15 residues. The trim removed 3 bases at V and 4 bases at J, leaving 9 bases unmatched. In nucleotides, the CDR3 is TGTGCCAGCAGCTCTGGGGGGGTGGGGCCAGAGACCCAGTACTTC. Its protein product is CASSSGGVGPETQYF.

The V gene is TRBV11-2, the J gene TRBJ2-3, with a possible D match to TRBD2 (5 bases). The ends were cut back, 5 bases at V and 8 bases at J, with 11 bases in the middle. Germline lookup yields CDR1 SGHAT and CDR2 FQNNGV. The CDR3 runs 12 residues. The CDR3 DNA reads as TGTGCCAGCAGCAGTGCACGGGGTACGCAGTATTTT. It encodes CASSSARGTQYF.

This clonotype has more than one count but fewer than ten. V is TRBV12-3 or TRBV12-4 and J is TRBJ1-5; 9 bases align to TRBD1. The CDR3 consists of 14 residues. After removal of 8 bases from V and 7 bases from J, the junction contained 9 bases not matched to a gene. CDR3: CASGGQGRDQPQHF. The CDR3 region has the DNA TGTGCCAGCGGAGGACAGGGGAGGGACCAGCCCCAGCATTTT.

This clonotype was detected only a few times. In DNA, the CDR3 is TGTGCCAGCATGGTGGATTCACCCCTCCACTTT. Its translation: CASMVDSPLHF. The chain combines TRBV6-5 with TRBJ1-6; no firm D call. The CDR3 loop spans 11 amino acids. Trimming took 7 bases from V and 8 from J, leaving 6 bases between them. From germline, CDR1 is MNHEY and CDR2 SVGAGI.

The chain joins TRBV3-1 to TRBJ2-7, with 11 bases fitting TRBD1. From germline, CDR1 is LGHDT and CDR2 YNNKEL (reference sequence). Losses at the gene ends were 8 bases for V and 2 bases for J; bases not matched to a gene: 8. The CDR3 extends over 15 amino acids. CDR3 amino acids: CASCYRTGGPYEQYF. The CDR3 DNA sequence: TGTGCCAGCTGCTACCGGACAGGGGGCCCCTACGAGCAGTACTTC.

The V call is TRBV10-3, the J call TRBJ2-1; 7 nucleotides agree with TRBD2. The CDR3 spans 11 residues. The germline V gene has CDR1 ENHRY and CDR2 SYGVKD. After removal of 9 bases from V and 9 bases from J, the junction contained 5 bases not matched to a gene. CDR3 region: CAIAGVGEQFF. CDR3 DNA: TGTGCCATTGCGGGAGTTGGTGAGCAGTTCTTC.

The chain couples TRBV18 to TRBJ2-7, with a tentative D call TRBD2 (6 bases). CDR1 KGHSH and CDR2 LQKENI come from the germline V gene. Deletions cut 7 bases from V and 2 bases from J, with 15 bases between. The CDR3 sequence is 14 residues long. In DNA, the CDR3 is TGTGCCAGCTTCGAAGGGAGCGGGCCCTACGAGCAGTACTTC. It yields the protein CASFEGSGPYEQYF.

This clonotype was seen only a few times. CDR3 coding DNA: TGCGCCAGCAGCGAGGGCCCGCAATCGTACCAAGAGACCCAGTACTTC. Its protein product is CASSEGPQSYQETQYF. This sequence joins TRBV5-1 and TRBJ2-5, with D possibly being TRBD2 (5 bases). The CDR3 sequence is 16 residues long. Germline assignment: CDR1 SGHRS and CDR2 YFSETQ. Trimming left V 4 bases short and J 0 bases short, with 16 bases between.

The chain combines TRBV7-8 with TRBJ2-3; D ambiguous. V was cut by 1 base and J by 0 bases, with 8 bases left in between. The length of the CDR3 is 15 residues. The germline V gene has CDR1 SGHVS and CDR2 FQNEAQ. The CDR3 bases are TGTGCCAGCAGCTTAGGTGTCAGGAGCACAGATACGCAGTATTTT. It encodes CASSLGVRSTDTQYF.

This chain connects TRBV14 to TRBJ1-2, with a weak D call TRBD1 (6 bases). The CDR3 runs 15 residues. Per the germline V gene, CDR1 is SGHDN and CDR2 is FVKESK. The V end was cut by 1 base, the J end by 4 bases, with 13 bases between. The CDR3 loop is CASSQVTGWSYGYTF. In DNA form, the CDR3 reads TGTGCCAGCAGCCAAGTAACAGGGTGGAGCTATGGCTACACCTTC.

J is TRBJ1-6 and V is TRBV4-2; D ambiguous. The length of the CDR3 is 14 residues. Germline V gene lookup returns CDR1 LGHNA and CDR2 YNFKEQ. Trimming removed 0 bases from V and 14 bases from J, with 14 bases in between. The CDR3, as DNA: TGTGCCAGCAGCCAAGATCTAGGGAATAGCGCCCTCCACTTT. It yields the protein CASSQDLGNSALHF.

The V gene is TRBV7-9, the J gene TRBJ2-5, with 9 positions matching TRBD1. The CDR3 is 14 residues long. V shed 3 bases and J 9 bases; nucleotides not matched to a gene: 8. The germline V gene has CDR1 SEHNR and CDR2 FQNEAQ (reference sequence). The CDR3 DNA follows: TGTGCCAGCAGCTTCGGGACAGGGATTCTGGCCCAGTACTTC. It is translated as CASSFGTGILAQYF.

This clonotype was seen more than once but under ten times. This chain links TRBV5-1 with TRBJ2-2, with D perhaps TRBD1 (5 bases). This CDR3 spans 14 amino acids. Germline V CDR1 and CDR2: SGHRS, YFSETQ. Trimming stripped 7 bases from V and 0 bases from J, with 10 bases between. Here the CDR3 DNA reads TGCGCCAGCCAGGGCAGCTCGAACACCGGGGAGCTGTTTTTT. This encodes CASQGSSNTGELFF.

This clonotype has a handful of counts. This chain connects TRBV7-2 to TRBJ2-3, with TRBD2 matching over 7 bases. Germline CDR1 and CDR2: SGHTA and FQGNSA. After removal of 4 bases from V and 14 bases from J, the junction contained 15 bases not matched to a gene. The CDR3 extends over 14 amino acids. CDR3 residues: CASSSQRDVWKGYF. The DNA of the CDR3 is TGTGCCAGCAGCTCACAGCGGGACGTTTGGAAGGGGTATTTT.

The V gene is TRBV5-8, the J gene TRBJ2-3; 8 positions agree with TRBD2. The CDR3 length is 17 residues. The V segment lost 0 bases and the J segment 4 bases; nucleotides outside the gene matches: 10. Germline CDR1 and CDR2: SGHTS and YDEGEE. The chain's CDR3 is CASSLGRGAGAPDTQYF. CDR3 nucleotide sequence: TGTGCCAGCAGCTTGGGTCGTGGAGCGGGAGCCCCAGATACGCAGTATTTT.

The chain is built from TRBV5-4 and TRBJ1-1, with D uncertain. Deletions cut 0 bases from V and 2 bases from J, with 11 bases between. Germline CDR1 reads SGHNT; CDR2 reads YYREEE (reference sequence). The CDR3 loop spans 15 amino acids. CDR3 DNA: TGTGCCAGCAGCTTGGAAAGTACCGAAAACACTGAAGCTTTCTTT. This gives the protein CASSLESTENTEAFF.

This clonotype was detected ten times or more. The rearrangement uses TRBV5-1 and TRBJ2-7; TRBD1 matches 8 bases. The CDR3 covers 15 residues. Germline CDR1 SGHRS, CDR2 YFSETQ. V gave up 4 bases and J gave up 1 base; unmatched junction bases: 7. As DNA, the CDR3 is TGCGCCAGCAGCCCCGGGACAGGTCCATCCTACGAGCAGTACTTC. This sequence encodes CASSPGTGPSYEQYF.

In its sample, this clonotype was seen many times. The chain recombines TRBV6-1 with TRBJ1-1; no clear D. The V gene's germline CDR1 is MNHNS and CDR2 SASEGT. With 9 bases removed from V and 1 base from J, the gap between germline ends came to 9 bases. This CDR3 comprises 12 residues. DNA for the CDR3: TGTGCCAGTCAGGAGTCGAACACTGAAGCTTTCTTT. This gives the protein CASQESNTEAFF.

In this sample, this clonotype turned up many times. The CDR3: CASSWISGATSYNEQFF. CDR3 DNA: TGCGCCAGCAGCTGGATCTCGGGGGCGACGTCCTACAATGAGCAGTTCTTC. J is TRBJ2-1 and V is TRBV5-1; D may match TRBD1 or TRBD2 (6 bases each). Germline V gene sequence: CDR1 SGHRS, CDR2 YFSETQ. This CDR3 contains 17 residues. V lost 3 bases and J lost 1, with 17 bases in between.